This TCR beta chain was found in a study of identical twins. Study-wide results and limits: Beta out-of-frame twin sharing showed a weaker excess. Zero-insertion findings could be partly confounded by invariant cells (MAIT and iNKT cells).

Unique molecular identifiers were present on the cDNA, and a universal primer site came from template switching. From the 5' RACE reads, TCRdb called clonotypes with MiXCR, one entry per CDR3 protein. The sample lists under 300,000 distinct CDR3 sequences; roughly 8% were seen once. This clonotype was picked up a small number of times. The antigen remains undetermined. Germline V gene data show CDR1 as MDHEN and CDR2 as SYDVKM. CDR3 length: 14 amino acids. Trimming took off 3 bases at V and 3 bases at J, with 12 bases between the two ends. These data also featured in a second study, about yellow fever vaccine responses in identical twins.

This receptor was taken from a woman under 30 in good health. What was sequenced was CD8+ T cells sorted from blood. This rearrangement joins TRBV28 to TRBJ2-7; D possibly corresponds to TRBD2 (7 bases). The CDR3 region has the DNA TGTGCCAGCAGTTTTTCGAGGGGGGGCTACGAGCAGTACTTC. Translated: CASSFSRGGYEQYF.